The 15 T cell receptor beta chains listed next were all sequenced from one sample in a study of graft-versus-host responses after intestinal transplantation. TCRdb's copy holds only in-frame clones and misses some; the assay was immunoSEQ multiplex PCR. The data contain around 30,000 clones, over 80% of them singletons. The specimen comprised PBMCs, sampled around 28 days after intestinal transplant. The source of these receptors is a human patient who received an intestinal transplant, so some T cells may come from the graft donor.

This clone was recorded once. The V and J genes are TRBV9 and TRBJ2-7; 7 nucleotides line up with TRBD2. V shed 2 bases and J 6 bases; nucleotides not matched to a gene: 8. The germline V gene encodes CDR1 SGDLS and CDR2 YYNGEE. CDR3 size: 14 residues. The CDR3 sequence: CASSVLAGVGEQYF. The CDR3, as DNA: TGTGCCAGCAGCGTCTTGGCGGGAGTAGGCGAGCAGTACTTC.

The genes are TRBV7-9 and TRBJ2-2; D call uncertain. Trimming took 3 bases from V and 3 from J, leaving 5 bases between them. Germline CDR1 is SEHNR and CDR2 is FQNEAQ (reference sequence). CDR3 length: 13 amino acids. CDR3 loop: CASSFLHTGELFF. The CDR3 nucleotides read TGTGCCAGCAGCTTTTTGCACACCGGGGAGCTGTTTTTT.

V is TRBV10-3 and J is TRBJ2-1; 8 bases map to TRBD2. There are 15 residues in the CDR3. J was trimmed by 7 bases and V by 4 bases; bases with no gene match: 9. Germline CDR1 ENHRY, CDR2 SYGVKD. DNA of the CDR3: TGTGCCATCAGTGCGAATAGCGGGGTCCCTAATGAGCAGTTCTTC. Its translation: CAISANSGVPNEQFF.

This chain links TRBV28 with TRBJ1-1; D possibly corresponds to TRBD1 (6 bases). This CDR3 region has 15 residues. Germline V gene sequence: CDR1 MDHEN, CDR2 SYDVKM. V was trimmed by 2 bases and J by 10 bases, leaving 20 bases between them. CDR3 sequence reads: CASSLRDPGRRGAFF. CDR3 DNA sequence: TGTGCCAGCAGTTTACGGGACCCCGGGCGCAGGGGAGCTTTCTTT.

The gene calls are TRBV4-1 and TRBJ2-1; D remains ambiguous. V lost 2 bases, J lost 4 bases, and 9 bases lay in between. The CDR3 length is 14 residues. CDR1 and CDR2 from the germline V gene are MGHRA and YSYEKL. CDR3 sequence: CASSQPLSYNEQFF. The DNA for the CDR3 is TGCGCCAGCAGCCAACCTTTGAGTTACAATGAGCAGTTCTTC.

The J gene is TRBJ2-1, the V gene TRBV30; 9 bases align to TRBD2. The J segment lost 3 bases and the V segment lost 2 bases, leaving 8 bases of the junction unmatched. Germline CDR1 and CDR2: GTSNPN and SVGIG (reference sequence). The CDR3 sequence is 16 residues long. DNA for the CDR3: TGTGCCTGGAGTCATAGCGGGAGCCCCCTCTACAATGAGCAGTTCTTC. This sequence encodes CAWSHSGSPLYNEQFF. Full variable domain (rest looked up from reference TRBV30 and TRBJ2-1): SQTIHQWPATLVQPVGSPLSLECTVEGTSNPNLYWYRQAAGRGLQLLFYSVGIGQISSEVPQNLSASRPQDRQFILSSKKLLLSDSGFYLCAWSHSGSPLYNEQFFGPGTRLTVL.

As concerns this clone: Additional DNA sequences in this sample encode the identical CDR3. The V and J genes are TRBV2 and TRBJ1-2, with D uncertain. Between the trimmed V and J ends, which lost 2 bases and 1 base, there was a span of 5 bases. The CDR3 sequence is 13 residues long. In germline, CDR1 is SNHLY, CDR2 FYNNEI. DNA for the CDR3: TGTGCCAGCAGTGAATCCCTTAACTATGGCTACACCTTC. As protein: CASSESLNYGYTF.

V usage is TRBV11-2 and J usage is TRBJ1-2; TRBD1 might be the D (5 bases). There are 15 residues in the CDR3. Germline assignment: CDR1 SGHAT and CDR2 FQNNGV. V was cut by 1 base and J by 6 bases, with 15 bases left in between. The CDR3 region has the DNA TGTGCCAGCAGCTTAGCCACAGGACTACCCGATGGCTACACCTTC. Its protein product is CASSLATGLPDGYTF.

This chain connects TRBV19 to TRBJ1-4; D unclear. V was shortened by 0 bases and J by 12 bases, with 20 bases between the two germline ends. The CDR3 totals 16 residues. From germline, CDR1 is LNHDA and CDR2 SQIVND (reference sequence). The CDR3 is CASSIEGQARMKELFF. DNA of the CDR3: TGTGCCAGTAGTATAGAGGGTCAGGCCCGAATGAAGGAACTGTTTTTT.

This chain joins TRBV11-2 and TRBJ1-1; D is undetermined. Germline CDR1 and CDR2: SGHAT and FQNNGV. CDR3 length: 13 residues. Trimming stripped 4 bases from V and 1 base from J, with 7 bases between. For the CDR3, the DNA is TGTGCCAGCAGCTCCCGGAGGAACACTGAAGCTTTCTTT. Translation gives CASSSRRNTEAFF.

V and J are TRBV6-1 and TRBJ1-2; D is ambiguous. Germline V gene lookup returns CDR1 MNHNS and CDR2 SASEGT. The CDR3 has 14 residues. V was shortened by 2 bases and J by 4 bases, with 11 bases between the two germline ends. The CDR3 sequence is CASSELTEAYGYTF. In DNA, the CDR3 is TGTGCCAGCAGTGAACTCACAGAGGCCTATGGCTACACCTTC.

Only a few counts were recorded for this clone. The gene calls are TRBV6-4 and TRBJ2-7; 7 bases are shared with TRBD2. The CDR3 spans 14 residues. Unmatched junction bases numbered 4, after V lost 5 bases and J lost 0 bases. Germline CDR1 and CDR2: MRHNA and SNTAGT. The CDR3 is CASSLGGSSYEQYF. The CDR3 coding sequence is TGTGCCAGCAGTCTGGGGGGGAGCTCCTACGAGCAGTACTTC.

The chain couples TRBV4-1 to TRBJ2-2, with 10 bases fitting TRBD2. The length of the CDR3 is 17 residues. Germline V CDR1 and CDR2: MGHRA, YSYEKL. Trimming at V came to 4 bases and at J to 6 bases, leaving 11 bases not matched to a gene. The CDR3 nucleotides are TGCGCCAGCAGCCCCCAGCCGAGCGGGAGGGCCCCCGGGGAGCTGTTTTTT. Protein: CASSPQPSGRAPGELFF.

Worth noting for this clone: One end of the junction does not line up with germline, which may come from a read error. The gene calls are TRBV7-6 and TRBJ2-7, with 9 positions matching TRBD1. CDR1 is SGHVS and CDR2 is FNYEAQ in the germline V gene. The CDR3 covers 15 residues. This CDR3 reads CASSIAGTGSLEQYF. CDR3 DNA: TGTGCCAGCAGCATAGCCGGGACAGGGAGTCTGGAGCAGTACTTC.

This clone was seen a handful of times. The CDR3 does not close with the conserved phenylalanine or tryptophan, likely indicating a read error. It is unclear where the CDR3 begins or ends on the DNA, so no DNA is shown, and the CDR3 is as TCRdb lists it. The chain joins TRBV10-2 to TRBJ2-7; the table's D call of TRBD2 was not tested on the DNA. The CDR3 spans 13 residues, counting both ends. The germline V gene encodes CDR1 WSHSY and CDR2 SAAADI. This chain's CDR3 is CASSAITSGGTRI.